This is a list of T cell receptor beta chains from one sample in a study of OX40 agonist ivuxolimab in advanced cancers. Clones were read by immunoSEQ multiplex PCR, and TCRdb kept only the in-frame ones, dropping some. The top ten clones hold approximately 4.8% of a sample with around 58,000 clones, around 87% of them seen once. This material consisted of CD4+ or CD8+ T cells sorted from blood, taken in a trial of the OX40 agonist ivuxolimab. These receptors were obtained from an adult with an advanced solid tumor such as melanoma, head and neck, liver or kidney cancer. CDR3s include the opening cysteine and the closing phenylalanine or tryptophan. Clone size is stated in some rows and not others, as once, few, many or a class when expanded.

NA,TRBV7-2,TRBJ2-7,CASGMAASYEQYF
NA,TRBV7-2,TRBJ2-1,CASSLTSGGASYNEQFF
NA,TRBV29-1,TRBJ1-4,CSVDQGSEKLFF
NA,TRBV5-1,TRBJ2-5,CASSRRTGDEQETQYF
NA,TRBV5-8,TRBJ2-2,CASSFGTKANTGELFF
NA,TRBV28,TRBJ2-5,CASSLGLAAKTQYF
NA,TRBV19,TRBJ1-1,CASSITPGSGSTEAFF
NA,TRBV19,TRBJ1-2,CASSPRTNYGYTF
NA,TRBV29-1,TRBJ2-6,CSASGTSGETSGANVLTF
once,TRBV7-8,TRBJ2-3,CASTRGLERTDTQYF
NA,TRBV19,TRBJ2-6,CASSIGVSGANVLTF
NA,TRBV19,TRBJ1-3,CASSITAGNTIYF
NA,TRBV15,TRBJ2-1,CATSFIGGPSYNEQFF
NA,TRBV6-1,TRBJ1-4,CASSDPGQGDEKLFF
few,TRBV18,TRBJ1-1,CASSSVRDEAFF
NA,TRBV21-1,TRBJ1-4,CASSKVDRINEKLFF
NA,TRBV30,TRBJ1-6,CAWSVGRGNSPLHF
NA,TRBV6-5,TRBJ2-3,CASSFRLAASTDTQYF
NA,TRBV7-6,TRBJ1-6,CASSPGQGGSPLHF
once,TRBV19,TRBJ1-2,CASSMFPRDYGYTF
NA,TRBV6-5,TRBJ2-5,CASSPPGGTQYF
NA,TRBV10-3,TRBJ2-3,CAINPGLAGVDTQYF
NA,TRBV5-1,TRBJ2-3,CASSIRRTSGGPSTDTQYF
NA,TRBV25-1,TRBJ1-2,CASRLGGAGYTF
NA,TRBV7-3,TRBJ2-1,CASSLEGLTYNEQFF
few,TRBV19,TRBJ2-6,CASSSPGTRTGANVLTF
NA,TRBV7-2,TRBJ1-1,CASSLEGWTEAFF
NA,TRBV6-6,TRBJ1-1,CASSSFGLGTEAFF
NA,TRBV27,TRBJ2-5,CASSLNQETTQYF
NA,TRBV5-1,TRBJ2-5,CASSQITTGVTETQYF
NA,TRBV7-5,TRBJ2-7,CARSVPRLAGEVYEQYF
NA,TRBV18,TRBJ1-2,CASSLRTGGDDGYTF
NA,TRBV5-1,TRBJ2-5,CASSTDRKETQYF
NA,TRBV5-1,TRBJ2-2,CASSLYWGPNTGELFF
NA,TRBV5-1,TRBJ1-5,CASSLYATGGSNQPQHF
NA,TRBV28,TRBJ2-7,CASSGQPYEQYF
NA,TRBV19,TRBJ1-2,CASSNTGGAYGYTF
NA,TRBV7-2,TRBJ1-1,CASSWGDRPNTEAFF
NA,TRBV6-1,TRBJ1-1,CASTWGQEAFF
NA,TRBV18,TRBJ1-5,CASSPRGSSNQPQHF
NA,TRBV28,TRBJ2-7,CASTSGTSGEQYF
few,TRBV15,TRBJ1-4,CATNRDRQANEKLFF
NA,TRBV7-9,TRBJ2-2,CASNPGQGITGELFF
NA,TRBV5-1,TRBJ1-1,CATRLTSVDTEAFF
NA,TRBV12-5,TRBJ2-7,CASGLADRHEQYF
NA,TRBV19,TRBJ1-5,CASSMPPGTRNQPQHF
once,TRBV7-8,TRBJ2-2,CASSIDRGSGELFF